These T cell receptor beta chains were read from a single sample in a study of T-cell reconstitution after alpha-beta-depleted transplantation in children. A single record per CDR3 protein comes from TCRdb applying MiXCR to the PCR reads. The sample consists of approximately 350,000 distinct CDR3 sequences, approximately 10% of them appearing once. This material consisted of PBMCs from the stem cell graft donor, taken from the stem cell graft. The receptors here all came from a human donor who donated a stem cell graft to a child with acute lymphoblastic leukemia. Both conserved end residues are part of each CDR3. Each record gives: D gene, J gene, clone size, V gene, CDR3 length, CDR3 DNA, CDR3 protein. The D gene is left open where the match is weak. Clone size is not always given. Where it is, it says once, few, many or a class for expanded clones.

D: TRBD2; J: TRBJ2-1; size: -; V: TRBV28; length: 13; DNA: TGTGCCAGCAGTAAAAGACTAGCGGGAGGGCGATTCTTC; CDR3: CASSKRLAGGRFF
D: -; J: TRBJ2-7; size: few; V: TRBV29-1; length: 13; DNA: TGCAGCGTTCGATGGGACCTCTCCTACGAGCAGTACTTC; CDR3: CSVRWDLSYEQYF
D: -; J: TRBJ2-7; size: -; V: TRBV7-8; length: 15; DNA: TGTGCCAGCACCCTTTTCAGGGGGGGGTCCTACGAGCAGTACTTC; CDR3: CASTLFRGGSYEQYF
D: TRBD2; J: TRBJ2-1; size: many; V: TRBV20-1; length: 14; DNA: TGCAGTGCATCGAGCGGGGGCGATTACAATGAGCAGTTCTTC; CDR3: CSASSGGDYNEQFF
D: TRBD2; J: TRBJ2-1; size: few; V: TRBV20-1; length: 14; DNA: TGCAGTGCCTCGGGACTAGCGGGGCCAAGAGAGCAGTTCTTC; CDR3: CSASGLAGPREQFF
D: -; J: TRBJ2-5; size: -; V: TRBV20-1; length: 13; DNA: TGCAGTGCTAGTGATGGGGGCAGGGAGACCCAGTACTTC; CDR3: CSASDGGRETQYF
D: TRBD1; J: TRBJ2-7; size: few; V: TRBV25-1; length: 15; DNA: TGTGCCAGCAACGCCCCCGGGACAGGGCGCGACGAGCAGTACTTC; CDR3: CASNAPGTGRDEQYF
D: -; J: TRBJ2-3; size: -; V: TRBV12-3/TRBV12-4; length: 14; DNA: TGTGCCAGCAGAACCGACGTGAGCACAGATACGCAGTATTTT; CDR3: CASRTDVSTDTQYF
D: TRBD2; J: TRBJ2-1; size: -; V: TRBV7-2; length: 14; DNA: TGTGCCAGCAGCACGGAGCCGACTAGCCCGGAGCAGTTCTTC; CDR3: CASSTEPTSPEQFF
D: -; J: TRBJ2-7; size: many; V: TRBV7-9; length: 14; DNA: TGTGCCAGCAGCCCGGGGACAAACTCCTACGAGCAGTACTTC; CDR3: CASSPGTNSYEQYF
D: -; J: TRBJ2-7; size: -; V: TRBV6-2/TRBV6-3; length: 14; DNA: TGTGCCAGCAGTTATGCCATACTAGCACCCCAGCAGTACTTC; CDR3: CASSYAILAPQQYF
D: -; J: TRBJ2-3; size: many; V: TRBV9; length: 12; DNA: TGTGCCAGCAGCGTAGTCGAGGATACGCAGTATTTT; CDR3: CASSVVEDTQYF
D: -; J: TRBJ2-1; size: many; V: TRBV7-2; length: 14; DNA: TGTGCCAGCAGCCCCCCGGGCTCCTACAATGAGCAGTTCTTC; CDR3: CASSPPGSYNEQFF
D: TRBD1; J: TRBJ1-4; size: -; V: TRBV5-1; length: 15; DNA: TGCGCCAGCAGCACCGGACAGGCAACTAATGAAAAACTGTTTTTT; CDR3: CASSTGQATNEKLFF
D: TRBD2; J: TRBJ2-3; size: -; V: TRBV4-1; length: 15; DNA: TGCGCCAGCCGCCGAATCGTAGCGGGGGGAGATACGCAGTATTTT; CDR3: CASRRIVAGGDTQYF
D: -; J: TRBJ2-1; size: few; V: TRBV9; length: 13; DNA: TGTGCCAGCAGCGTAGAGGGGCCTAATGAGCAGTTCTTC; CDR3: CASSVEGPNEQFF
D: -; J: TRBJ2-2; size: -; V: TRBV5-1; length: 13; DNA: TGCGCCAGCAGCTCCTTGGAGACCGGGGAGCTGTTTTTT; CDR3: CASSSLETGELFF
D: -; J: TRBJ2-7; size: few; V: TRBV15; length: 11; DNA: TGTGCCACCGGGGTACACCCCGAGCAGTACTTC; CDR3: CATGVHPEQYF
D: -; J: TRBJ2-3; size: -; V: TRBV5-1; length: 16; DNA: TGCGCCAGCAGCCGGCTGGCATCGGGTAGCACAGATACGCAGTATTTT; CDR3: CASSRLASGSTDTQYF
D: -; J: TRBJ2-1; size: -; V: TRBV6-2/TRBV6-3; length: 17; DNA: TGTGCCAGCAGTTCGAGCTCAGTTTTGGGCCCCTACAATGAGCAGTTCTTC; CDR3: CASSSSSVLGPYNEQFF
D: -; J: TRBJ1-2; size: -; V: TRBV7-9; length: 13; DNA: TGTGCCAGCAGCTTATCACAGGGAAGCGGCTACACCTTC; CDR3: CASSLSQGSGYTF
D: -; J: TRBJ2-1; size: few; V: TRBV5-1; length: 15; DNA: TGCGCCAGCAGTGGAGACGGACCGACCTACAATGAGCAGTTCTTC; CDR3: CASSGDGPTYNEQFF
D: TRBD1; J: TRBJ1-4; size: -; V: TRBV12-3/TRBV12-4; length: 14; DNA: TGTGCCAGCAGTCCGCGGACAGGGGATGAAAAACTGTTTTTT; CDR3: CASSPRTGDEKLFF
D: TRBD1; J: TRBJ2-2; size: few; V: TRBV12-3/TRBV12-4; length: 17; DNA: TGTGCCAGCAGTTTAACTGGACAGGCCGAGAACACCGGGGAGCTGTTTTTT; CDR3: CASSLTGQAENTGELFF
D: -; J: TRBJ2-1; size: few; V: TRBV7-9; length: 15; DNA: TGTGCCAGCAGCGGAGGTAGCGCAGAGGCCAATGAGCAGTTCTTC; CDR3: CASSGGSAEANEQFF
D: TRBD2; J: TRBJ2-5; size: few; V: TRBV20-1; length: 15; DNA: TGCAGTGCTAGTAGGACTAGCGGGTCAGGGGGGACCCAGTACTTC; CDR3: CSASRTSGSGGTQYF
D: -; J: TRBJ1-3; size: few; V: TRBV4-3; length: 15; DNA: TGCGCCAGCAGCCAAATCCGGGGCTCTGGAAACACCATATATTTT; CDR3: CASSQIRGSGNTIYF
D: -; J: TRBJ2-1; size: -; V: TRBV20-1; length: 15; DNA: TGCAGTGCCAGGGCTCTGTTGGAGGGGAACAATGAGCAGTTCTTC; CDR3: CSARALLEGNNEQFF
D: -; J: TRBJ2-7; size: few; V: TRBV30; length: 13; DNA: TGTGCCAGGGGATCGTTGGGAGCCTACGAGCAGTACTTC; CDR3: CARGSLGAYEQYF
D: -; J: TRBJ1-2; size: -; V: TRBV5-1; length: 14; DNA: TGCGCCAGCAGCTTGTTAACGGGGGAATATGGCTACACCTTC; CDR3: CASSLLTGEYGYTF
D: -; J: TRBJ2-2; size: -; V: TRBV7-2; length: 15; DNA: TGTGCCAGCAGCTTAGAACAGGGAGGTTACGGGGAGCTGTTTTTT; CDR3: CASSLEQGGYGELFF
D: -; J: TRBJ2-3; size: few; V: TRBV12-3/TRBV12-4; length: 13; DNA: TGTGCCAGCAGTCGTGCCTTGTCAGATACGCAGTATTTT; CDR3: CASSRALSDTQYF
D: TRBD1; J: TRBJ2-2; size: -; V: TRBV5-1; length: 13; DNA: TGCGCCACCCGACAGGGTGGCACCGGGGAGCTGTTTTTT; CDR3: CATRQGGTGELFF
D: -; J: TRBJ1-1; size: -; V: TRBV4-1; length: 12; DNA: TGCGCCAGCAGCCTAAGTAGGGATGAAGCTTTCTTT; CDR3: CASSLSRDEAFF
D: -; J: TRBJ1-1; size: few; V: TRBV3-1; length: 15; DNA: TGTGCCAGCAGCCAGTATCCAGCAGTGAACACTGAAGCTTTCTTT; CDR3: CASSQYPAVNTEAFF
D: -; J: TRBJ1-4; size: many; V: TRBV7-6; length: 12; DNA: TGTGCCAGCAGCTCAACAGGGCAGGAACTGTTTTTT; CDR3: CASSSTGQELFF
D: -; J: TRBJ2-1; size: -; V: TRBV15; length: 12; DNA: TGTGCCACCAGCGACCGAGGGACGGTAGAGTTCTTC; CDR3: CATSDRGTVEFF
D: -; J: TRBJ2-5; size: many; V: TRBV29-1; length: 13; DNA: TGCAGCGTTGAACAAGTGGTGGGAGAGACCCAGTACTTC; CDR3: CSVEQVVGETQYF
D: TRBD1; J: TRBJ2-7; size: -; V: TRBV20-1; length: 14; DNA: TGCAGTGCTAGAGATGTGACAGGGGCCTACGAGCAGTACTTC; CDR3: CSARDVTGAYEQYF
D: -; J: TRBJ2-3; size: few; V: TRBV7-2; length: 14; DNA: TGTGCCAGCCACGCGACCCCCAGCACAGATACGCAGTATTTT; CDR3: CASHATPSTDTQYF
D: TRBD2; J: TRBJ2-3; size: few; V: TRBV4-3; length: 17; DNA: TGCGCCAGCAGCCAAGATTCTAGCGGGCTTAGCACAGATACGCAGTATTTT; CDR3: CASSQDSSGLSTDTQYF
D: -; J: TRBJ1-1; size: -; V: TRBV7-2; length: 15; DNA: TGTGCCAGCAGTTCTCACGGGGTGCGGAACACTGAAGCTTTCTTT; CDR3: CASSSHGVRNTEAFF
D: -; J: TRBJ2-7; size: -; V: TRBV4-1; length: 16; DNA: TGCGCCAGCAGCCAGTCGGAGGGGGGGGCGGCCTACGAGCAGTACTTC; CDR3: CASSQSEGGAAYEQYF
D: -; J: TRBJ2-7; size: few; V: TRBV4-1; length: 16; DNA: TGCGCCAGCAGCCAAGAGGCTCAGGCCCTCTCCTACGAGCAGTACTTC; CDR3: CASSQEAQALSYEQYF